This T cell receptor (beta chain) was obtained from a study of T cell clusters in autoimmune cytopenias. Study in general: A median of roughly 50,000 TRB reads per sample yielded a median roughly 2,500 distinct clonotypes. Study observations and caveats: Primary autoimmune cytopenia patients seemingly lacked the physiological T cell clusters found in healthy donors. TRB repertoire shifts in secondary cytopenia and chronic lymphocytic leukemia mostly reflected lymphoma, not autoimmunity. Active autoimmune hepatitis patients had roughly 3.3-fold fewer exclusive TRB clusters than healthy donors.

Germline V gene lookup returns CDR1 SQVTM and CDR2 ANQGSEA. The CDR3 extends over 15 amino acids. About 37,500 genome equivalents of blood DNA were amplified for TRB. One tube held mixed TRB-A and TRB-B primer pools for touch-down PCR. TCRdb re-analyzed the multiplex PCR reads; it lists each CDR3 protein once, without DNA. The sample's table shows several thousand distinct CDR3 sequences. This clonotype is identified as medium-sized (0.01 to 0.1%) from frequency. Its antigen is not known. The rearrangement joins TRBV29-1 to TRBJ1-3; lacking DNA, the TRBD1 call made by TCRdb goes unchecked. The sequenced material came from peripheral blood. This receptor was identified in a human donor with an autoimmune cytopenia or autoimmune hepatitis (not recorded which). CDR3 sequence reads: CSVEWQGGTGNTIYF.